The 26 T cell receptor beta chains below all came from one sample that was sequenced in a study of blood T cells in healthy people across ages. The use of a sample-barcoded 5' primer and a J-beta primer mix characterized a second PCR of about 7 to 12 cycles. TCRdb called the 5' RACE reads again in MiXCR, with one record for every CDR3 protein. The sample records under 2,000,000 distinct CDR3 sequences, 49% being singletons. Sequencing was carried out using blood. The receptors shown here come from a woman aged 40 to 49 in good health.

This clonotype was detected ten times or more. The chain couples TRBV4-2 to TRBJ1-2, with 8 nucleotides matching TRBD1. Looked up from germline, CDR1 is LGHNA and CDR2 is YNFKEQ. The CDR3 runs 16 residues. With 0 bases clipped from V and 4 bases from J, the junction kept 7 bases outside the gene matches. The CDR3 here is CASSQDRGLLFYGYTF. The CDR3 region has the DNA TGTGCCAGCAGCCAAGACAGGGGGCTCTTATTCTATGGCTACACCTTC.

J is TRBJ2-7 and V is TRBV7-2, with 11 bases matching TRBD2. This CDR3 region has 17 residues. The V segment lost 0 bases and the J segment 0 bases; nucleotides outside the gene matches: 4. The V gene's germline CDR1 is SGHTA and CDR2 FQGNSA. CDR3 nucleotide sequence: TGTGCCAGCAGCTTAGCGACTAGCGGGGAGGTCTCCTACGAGCAGTACTTC. Its protein product is CASSLATSGEVSYEQYF.

This chain connects TRBV27 to TRBJ2-7; 10 bases are a match to TRBD1. J gave up 11 bases and V 3 bases, and 10 bases lay outside the gene matches. The CDR3 is 14 amino acids. Germline lookup yields CDR1 MNHEY and CDR2 SMNVEV (reference sequence). CDR3 sequence: CASSFLGQGYAKYF. The CDR3 region has the DNA TGTGCCAGCAGTTTCCTGGGACAGGGGTACGCAAAGTACTTC.

The genes are TRBV14 and TRBJ2-5, with D perhaps matching TRBD1 or TRBD2 (5 bases each). The germline gives CDR1 SGHDN, CDR2 FVKESK. The germline V and J ends were trimmed by 3 bases and 11 bases, with 16 bases remaining between them. This CDR3 has 13 amino acids. The CDR3 DNA sequence: TGTGCCAGCAGCCAGGGACGTACGGGCCGTCAGTACTTC. Translating it yields CASSQGRTGRQYF.

The chain recombines TRBV6-6 with TRBJ1-2; D is uncertain. Germline V gives CDR1 MNHNY, CDR2 SVGAGI (reference sequence). Trimming removed 6 bases from V and 10 bases from J, with 9 bases in between. This CDR3 contains 10 residues. The CDR3 sequence: CASRNHDYTF. In DNA form, the CDR3 reads TGTGCCAGCAGGAACCACGACTACACCTTC.

This chain links TRBV20-1 with TRBJ2-7; 7 nucleotides line up with TRBD1. The CDR3 loop spans 15 amino acids. Unmatched junction bases numbered 7, after V lost 1 base and J lost 1 base. Germline-derived CDR1 and CDR2 are DFQATT and SNEGSKA (reference sequence). For the CDR3, the DNA is TGCAGTGCTAGAGCCGGACAGGTCGGATCCTACGAGCAGTACTTC. Protein sequence: CSARAGQVGSYEQYF.

The chain is built from TRBV6-2 or TRBV6-3 and TRBJ2-6; perhaps TRBD1 as D (6 bases). This CDR3 is built from 16 residues. V was pared by 5 bases and J by 1 base, with 12 bases between. The V gene's germline CDR1 is MNHEY and CDR2 SVGEGT. The CDR3 region is CASSAGQLSGANVLTF. The DNA for the CDR3 is TGTGCCAGCAGTGCCGGACAGCTTTCTGGGGCCAACGTCCTGACTTTC.

This clonotype was counted a single time. The gene calls are TRBV28 and TRBJ1-2; no clear D gene. This CDR3 is built from 15 residues. With 6 bases removed from V and 4 bases from J, the gap between germline ends came to 18 bases. Germline V lookup: CDR1 MDHEN, CDR2 SYDVKM. This CDR3 is CASRETGSGRYGYTF. CDR3 in DNA: TGTGCCAGCAGGGAAACCGGGTCCGGGCGCTATGGCTACACCTTC.

CDR3 amino acids: CSVARQVRETQYF. The CDR3 DNA sequence: TGCAGCGTTGCCCGACAGGTTCGAGAGACCCAGTACTTC. The chain employs TRBV29-1 and TRBJ2-5; D may be TRBD1 (6 bases). The V end was cut by 4 bases, the J end by 4 bases, with 13 bases between. CDR3 length: 13 residues. Germline V gene data show CDR1 as SQVTM and CDR2 as ANQGSEA.

J is TRBJ2-3 and V is TRBV5-4; 7 bases match TRBD2. CDR1 is SGHNT and CDR2 is YYREEE in the germline V gene (reference sequence). This CDR3 is built from 16 residues. V shed 4 bases, J shed 4 bases, and the junction held 12 bases outside the gene matches. The CDR3 DNA reads as TGTGCCAGCAGCCAGGTGGGAGGGGAGGCATCAGATACGCAGTATTTT. Translating gives CASSQVGGEASDTQYF.

This clonotype was seen more than once but under ten times. This CDR3 reads CASSFYGQSYEQYF. The CDR3, as DNA: TGTGCCAGCAGTTTCTACGGACAGTCCTACGAGCAGTACTTC. The rearrangement links TRBV27 to TRBJ2-7, with D perhaps TRBD1 (6 bases). The V end was cut by 3 bases, the J end by 1 base, with 10 bases between. Germline CDR1 is MNHEY and CDR2 is SMNVEV (reference sequence). CDR3 length: 14 amino acids.

This clonotype was counted many times. The gene calls are TRBV12-3 or TRBV12-4 and TRBJ2-7; either TRBD1 or TRBD2 may supply D (5 bases each). CDR3 length equals 14 residues. With 6 bases removed from V and 2 bases from J, the gap between germline ends came to 14 bases. The CDR3 bases are TGTGCCAGCAGCTTTGGGGGATCGGCCTACGAGCAGTACTTC. Protein product: CASSFGGSAYEQYF.

On this clonotype: Germline and junction disagree at one end, which may indicate a read error. The chain links TRBV20-1 to TRBJ1-4; 8 bases are a match to TRBD1. Germline CDR1 is DFQATT and CDR2 is SNEGSKA (reference sequence). The CDR3 is made up of 14 amino acids. The CDR3 coding sequence is TGCGGTGCTCAACAGGGGGGGGCGAATGAAAAACTGTTTTTT. Protein product: CGAQQGGANEKLFF.

This chain joins TRBV10-2 and TRBJ2-3; D is undetermined. Germline loops: CDR1 WSHSY, CDR2 SAAADI. V lost 1 base to trimming and J lost 6 bases, with 8 bases between them. This CDR3 comprises 13 residues. As DNA, the CDR3 is TGCGCCAGCAGTGAGTGGCCTGGCGATACGCAGTATTTT. Translation gives CASSEWPGDTQYF.

The chain carries TRBV5-5 and TRBJ2-2; D gene unclear. This CDR3 has 15 residues. With 2 bases removed from V and 0 bases from J, the gap between germline ends came to 8 bases. Per germline, CDR1 SGHKS and CDR2 YYEKEE (reference sequence). CDR3 DNA sequence: TGTGCCAGCAGCTTTACAGTAACGAACACCGGGGAGCTGTTTTTT. Encoded protein: CASSFTVTNTGELFF.

The chain carries TRBV5-1 and TRBJ2-3; D gene ambiguous. Germline assignment: CDR1 SGHRS and CDR2 YFSETQ. Trimming left V 2 bases short and J 11 bases short, with 18 bases between. The CDR3 contains 14 residues. DNA for the CDR3: TGCGCCAGCAGCTTCCTAATGGTACCCCTTATGCAGTATTTT. Translated: CASSFLMVPLMQYF.

The rearrangement uses TRBV4-3 and TRBJ2-1; a weak D match, TRBD2 (7 bases). Germline-derived CDR1 and CDR2 are LGHNA and YSLEER. V lost 0 bases and J 4 bases, leaving 13 bases between the germline ends. The CDR3 contains 16 residues. CDR3 DNA sequence: TGCGCCAGCAGCCAAGAGGGGGGGGGCTGGTACAATGAGCAGTTCTTC. Translation: CASSQEGGGWYNEQFF.

This clonotype was observed a handful of times. The rearrangement joins TRBV20-1 to TRBJ2-5; tentatively, D is TRBD2 (6 bases). From germline, CDR1 is DFQATT and CDR2 SNEGSKA (reference sequence). V was clipped by 5 bases and J by 2 bases, with 18 bases between them. The CDR3 consists of 15 residues. The CDR3 region is CSAGGSPDNQETQYF. The CDR3 DNA reads TGCAGTGCTGGGGGGTCGCCTGATAATCAAGAGACCCAGTACTTC.

J is TRBJ2-7 and V is TRBV27; 9 bases align to TRBD1. Germline V gene data show CDR1 as MNHEY and CDR2 as SMNVEV (reference sequence). With 3 bases clipped from V and 7 bases from J, the junction kept 7 bases outside the gene matches. The CDR3 consists of 14 residues. The CDR3 DNA is TGTGCCAGCAGTTTCCAACAGGGGGCGGTAGAGCAGTACTTC. This encodes CASSFQQGAVEQYF.

This clonotype was found once. This chain links TRBV29-1 with TRBJ2-1; TRBD2 aligns across 9 bases. In germline, CDR1 is SQVTM, CDR2 ANQGSEA. J was trimmed by 3 bases and V by 4 bases; bases with no gene match: 1. The CDR3 spans 13 residues. CDR3 DNA sequence: TGCAGCGTTGCAGCGGGGGGCTACAATGAGCAGTTCTTC. This encodes CSVAAGGYNEQFF.

This chain joins TRBV2 and TRBJ1-1; possible D gene TRBD1, 6 bases. V was shortened by 7 bases and J by 4 bases, with 13 bases between the two germline ends. The CDR3 has 13 amino acids. The germline CDR1 and CDR2 sequences are SNHLY and FYNNEI. The CDR3 DNA is TGTGCCAGCACCCAACAGGGTATCACTGAAGCTTTCTTT. This translates into CASTQQGITEAFF. Combining the CDR3 with reference TRBV2 and TRBJ1-1 gives the whole variable domain EPEVTQTPSHQVTQMGQEVILRCVPISNHLYFYWYRQILGQKVEFLVSFYNNEISEKSEIFDDQFSVERPDGSNFTLKIRSTKLEDSAMYFCASTQQGITEAFFGQGTRLTVV.

This clonotype was seen once. The rearrangement joins TRBV11-3 to TRBJ2-1; 12 positions agree with TRBD1. This CDR3 spans 15 amino acids. J gave up 8 bases and V 5 bases, and 7 bases lay outside the gene matches. Germline CDR1 is SGHNT and CDR2 is YENEEA. CDR3 DNA: TGTGCCAGCAGCCCGCCGGGACAGGGGGCGGATGAGCAGTTCTTC. Translated, it gives CASSPPGQGADEQFF.

This clonotype was found many times. This chain uses TRBV2 with TRBJ2-5; 11 nucleotides align to TRBD2. V shed 8 bases and J 2 bases; nucleotides not matched to a gene: 7. The CDR3 has 15 amino acids. The germline gives CDR1 SNHLY, CDR2 FYNNEI. The CDR3 loop is CASSRLAGLQETQYF. For the CDR3, the DNA is TGTGCCAGCTCAAGACTAGCGGGGTTACAAGAGACCCAGTACTTC. Based on the CDR3 plus reference TRBV2 and TRBJ2-5, the full variable domain is EPEVTQTPSHQVTQMGQEVILRCVPISNHLYFYWYRQILGQKVEFLVSFYNNEISEKSEIFDDQFSVERPDGSNFTLKIRSTKLEDSAMYFCASSRLAGLQETQYFGPGTRLLVL.

This clonotype was seen more than once but under ten times. The chain combines TRBV5-1 with TRBJ2-1, with 11 bases aligning to TRBD1. Trimming at V came to 0 bases and at J to 2 bases, leaving 1 base not matched to a gene. Germline V CDR1 and CDR2: SGHRS, YFSETQ. This CDR3 region has 16 residues. CDR3 sequence (DNA): TGCGCCAGCAGCTTGGGGGACAGGGGGGCCTACAATGAGCAGTTCTTC. Translating it yields CASSLGDRGAYNEQFF.

CDR3: CASSLNPGQGNYGYTF. The CDR3 DNA reads as TGTGCCAGCAGCTTAAACCCGGGACAGGGTAACTATGGCTACACCTTC. The chain uses TRBV5-5 and TRBJ1-2, with 9 bases lining up with TRBD1. CDR3 size: 16 residues. Germline V CDR1 and CDR2: SGHKS, YYEKEE (reference sequence). J was trimmed by 1 base and V by 2 bases; bases with no gene match: 6.

The V gene is TRBV21-1, the J gene TRBJ2-7; the listed D gene, TRBD1, was not tested against the DNA. TRBV21-1 is termed a pseudogene. The CDR3 is made up of 12 amino acids. CDR3: CASSQWGSEQYF. The DNA of the CDR3 is TGTGCCAGCAGCCAATGGGGCTCGGAGCAGTACTTC.